Shown below are 32 T cell receptor beta chains from a single sample sequenced in a study of blood T cell repertoires in COVID-19 (dated by TCRdb to 2020 to 2022). Libraries were prepared through the immunoSEQ multiplex PCR assay. In TCRdb, the immuneACCESS table is reduced to in-frame sequences with V and J assigned. These tables do not hold every clone; where another copy was compared, an unresolved V gene accounts for under half, and the others remain unexplained. A total of roughly 30,000 clones appear in this sample, approximately 78% of them only once. The top ten clonotypes cover roughly 7.3% of the sample. The sample comprised peripheral blood. All receptors derive from a woman aged 55-75 years with acute or convalescent COVID-19.

V gene TRBV27 combines with J gene TRBJ1-2; 8 bases are shared with TRBD1. The CDR3 is 13 amino acids. V lost 6 bases, J lost 8 bases, and 8 bases stayed unmatched. Germline V gives CDR1 MNHEY, CDR2 SMNVEV (reference sequence). CDR3 protein: CASRRTGSSGYTF. The CDR3 nucleotides are TGTGCCAGCAGACGGACAGGGAGCAGCGGCTACACCTTC.

The rearrangement links TRBV5-1 to TRBJ1-1; D uncertain. The CDR3 runs to 15 residues. Per germline, CDR1 SGHRS and CDR2 YFSETQ. The ends were cut back, 1 base at V and 1 base at J, with 11 bases in the middle. This CDR3 is CASSLSAQRNTEAFF. DNA for the CDR3: TGCGCCAGCAGCTTGAGCGCCCAAAGGAACACTGAAGCTTTCTTT.

V is TRBV19 and J is TRBJ2-7; 11 bases are a match to TRBD2. Germline CDR1 reads LNHDA; CDR2 reads SQIVND (reference sequence). CDR3 length: 13 amino acids. V lost 6 bases and J lost 6; bases outside the gene matches: 4. CDR3 nucleotide sequence: TGTGCCAGTAGAACTAGCGGGGGTGGCGAGCAGTACTTC. Translated: CASRTSGGGEQYF.

The V and J genes are TRBV7-6 and TRBJ2-5, with D perhaps TRBD1 (6 bases). The CDR3 loop spans 14 amino acids. The ends were cut back, 0 bases at V and 5 bases at J, with 10 bases in the middle. Germline V lookup: CDR1 SGHVS, CDR2 FNYEAQ. The CDR3: CASSLAPQGETQYF. The CDR3 region has the DNA TGTGCCAGCAGCTTAGCCCCGCAGGGGGAGACCCAGTACTTC.

The V gene is TRBV3-1 (or the pseudogene TRBV3-2), the J gene TRBJ2-1; D may be TRBD1 (6 bases). Trimming stripped 1 base from V and 1 base from J, with 11 bases between. This CDR3 has 16 residues. Germline V gene data show CDR1 as LGHDT and CDR2 as YNNKEL (reference sequence). CDR3 loop: CASSQVGALSYNEQFF. The DNA for the CDR3 is TGTGCCAGCAGCCAAGTGGGGGCCTTGTCCTACAATGAGCAGTTCTTC.

The rearrangement links TRBV5-4 to TRBJ2-7; possible D gene TRBD1, 5 bases. Germline V CDR1 and CDR2: SGHNT, YYREEE (reference sequence). V lost 0 bases and J lost 3, with 10 bases in between. CDR3 length equals 14 residues. CDR3 loop: CASSLEAGNYEQYF. The CDR3 coding sequence is TGTGCCAGCAGCTTGGAGGCAGGGAACTACGAGCAGTACTTC.

The chain employs TRBV28 and TRBJ1-5; tentative D call: TRBD1 (5 bases). The V gene's germline CDR1 is MDHEN and CDR2 SYDVKM. V was shortened by 5 bases and J by 6 bases, with 23 bases between the two germline ends. The CDR3 length is 17 residues. CDR3 region: CASSPKGLSRVGQPQHF. The CDR3 DNA is TGTGCCAGCAGTCCCAAGGGACTCTCGAGGGTAGGTCAGCCCCAGCATTTT.

The V and J genes are TRBV3-1 (or the pseudogene TRBV3-2) and TRBJ2-3; 9 bases align to TRBD1. CDR3 length: 16 residues. With 6 bases clipped from V and 0 bases from J, the junction kept 7 bases outside the gene matches. The germline gives CDR1 LGHDT, CDR2 YNNKEL (reference sequence). As DNA, the CDR3 is TGTGCCAGCAGTGACGACAGGGGGGCTAGCACAGATACGCAGTATTTT. It specifies CASSDDRGASTDTQYF.

The chain joins TRBV5-6 to TRBJ1-5, with a tentative D call TRBD1 (6 bases). Trimming left V 0 bases short and J 2 bases short, with 9 bases between. This CDR3 has 15 residues. CDR1 is SGHDT, CDR2 YYEEEE, per germline. This CDR3 is CASSLGGRGNQPQHF. CDR3 DNA: TGTGCCAGCAGCTTGGGGGGGCGCGGCAATCAGCCCCAGCATTTT.

The rearrangement joins TRBV5-1 to TRBJ1-1; D call uncertain. The V and J ends lost 3 bases and 0 bases respectively, with 9 bases between them. Per the germline V gene, CDR1 is SGHRS and CDR2 is YFSETQ. This CDR3 is 14 amino acids long. Here the CDR3 reads CASSSNTMNTEAFF. The CDR3 bases are TGCGCCAGCAGCTCAAACACAATGAACACTGAAGCTTTCTTT.

The gene calls are TRBV7-6 and TRBJ2-5, with TRBD2 matching over 8 bases. The length of the CDR3 is 15 residues. V lost 4 bases and J lost 2; bases outside the gene matches: 6. The germline V gene has CDR1 SGHVS and CDR2 FNYEAQ. Here the CDR3 reads CASSSNPGGQETQYF. The CDR3 DNA is TGTGCCAGCAGCTCCAACCCGGGGGGGCAAGAGACCCAGTACTTC.

This clone was seen more than once but under ten times. Written as DNA, the CDR3 is TGCAGCGTCACTGAAAACTATGGCTACACCTTC. Residues: CSVTENYGYTF. This chain uses TRBV29-1 with TRBJ1-2; D is uncertain. The V end was cut by 6 bases, the J end by 2 bases, with 7 bases between. The CDR3 consists of 11 residues. Germline-derived CDR1 and CDR2 are SQVTM and ANQGSEA.

The V and J genes are TRBV11-3 and TRBJ2-3, with D perhaps matching TRBD1 (5 bases). CDR3 size: 14 residues. CDR1 is SGHNT, CDR2 YENEEA, per germline. The V gene lost 2 bases and the J gene lost 7 bases, with 13 bases spanning the gap. The CDR3 coding sequence is TGTGCCAGCAGCTTACCAGGGTCACCCCATACGCAGTATTTT. Translation gives CASSLPGSPHTQYF. The whole variable domain, remainder taken from reference TRBV11-3 and TRBJ2-3, is EAGVVQSPRYKIIEKKQPVAFWCNPISGHNTLYWYLQNLGQGPELLIRYENEEAVDDSQLPKDRFSAERLKGVDSTLKIQPAELGDSAVYLCASSLPGSPHTQYFGPGTRLTVL.

In this sample, this clone turned up a few times. This rearrangement joins TRBV4-1 to TRBJ2-2, with 8 nucleotides matching TRBD1. J gave up 6 bases and V 3 bases, and 3 bases lay outside the gene matches. Germline CDR1 is MGHRA and CDR2 is YSYEKL. The CDR3 totals 14 residues. CDR3 loop: CASSHSQGAGELFF. The DNA for the CDR3 is TGCGCCAGCAGCCACTCACAGGGGGCCGGGGAGCTGTTTTTT.

The chain couples TRBV28 to TRBJ1-4; D perhaps matches TRBD1 (6 bases). With 1 base removed from V and 3 bases from J, the gap between germline ends came to 6 bases. The germline gives CDR1 MDHEN, CDR2 SYDVKM. This CDR3 has 14 amino acids. Here the CDR3 reads CASSLSGANEKLFF. In DNA, the CDR3 is TGTGCCAGCAGTTTATCAGGGGCTAATGAAAAACTGTTTTTT.

This sequence joins TRBV10-3 and TRBJ1-1, with 9 bases that match TRBD1. Germline values: CDR1 ENHRY, CDR2 SYGVKD. V was clipped by 0 bases and J by 5 bases; unmatched bases: 7. The CDR3 has 16 residues. In DNA form, the CDR3 reads TGTGCCATCAGTGAGTCTTTTGGCGGACAGGGGACTGAAGCTTTCTTT. This translates into CAISESFGGQGTEAFF.

The CDR3 nucleotides read TGTGCCAGCGGGACTAGCGGGGGTTGGAATGAGCAGTTCTTC. Its translation is CASGTSGGWNEQFF. This chain uses TRBV11-2 with TRBJ2-1, with 14 positions matching TRBD2. This CDR3 spans 14 amino acids. The V gene end was trimmed by 8 bases and the J gene end by 7 bases; junction bases not matched to a gene: 4. The V gene's germline CDR1 is SGHAT and CDR2 FQNNGV.

The rearrangement joins TRBV19 to TRBJ2-6; 7 bases agree with TRBD2. V gave up 7 bases and J gave up 0 bases; unmatched junction bases: 15. The CDR3 consists of 19 residues. Germline V lookup: CDR1 LNHDA, CDR2 SQIVND (reference sequence). CDR3 in amino acids: CASTGGGTGVFSGANVLTF. The CDR3 DNA reads TGTGCCAGTACCGGGGGAGGGACCGGGGTCTTCTCTGGGGCCAACGTCCTGACTTTC.

The genes are TRBV2 and TRBJ1-5; 7 positions match TRBD1. Germline V lookup: CDR1 SNHLY, CDR2 FYNNEI. Trimming took 3 bases from V and 2 from J; bases not matched to a gene: 4. CDR3 length: 15 amino acids. CDR3 amino acids: CASSDSGGRNQPQHF. The CDR3 DNA reads as TGTGCCAGCAGTGATTCAGGGGGACGCAATCAGCCCCAGCATTTT.

This chain links TRBV10-2 with TRBJ1-4, with unresolved D. Germline values: CDR1 WSHSY, CDR2 SAAADI. The length of the CDR3 is 14 residues. V lost 7 bases and J 2 bases, leaving 11 bases between the germline ends. CDR3 DNA: TGCGCCAGCACCCGGACGGGGACTAATGAAAAACTGTTTTTT. Amino acids: CASTRTGTNEKLFF.

The chain links TRBV3-1 (or the pseudogene TRBV3-2) to TRBJ1-2, with a weak D call TRBD1 (6 bases). Between the trimmed V and J ends, which lost 6 bases and 5 bases, there was a span of 13 bases. This CDR3 is 13 amino acids long. Germline-derived CDR1 and CDR2 are LGHDT and YNNKEL (reference sequence). The CDR3 region is CASSHPTGYGYTF. The CDR3 DNA reads as TGTGCCAGCAGTCATCCCACAGGGTATGGCTACACCTTC.

The chain is built from TRBV10-3 and TRBJ1-5; TRBD1 is a possible D gene (5 bases). Germline CDR1 is ENHRY and CDR2 is SYGVKD. V was pared by 9 bases and J by 5 bases, with 14 bases between. The length of the CDR3 is 13 residues. CDR3 in DNA: TGTGCCATACAGGAGCACTTAGATCAGCCCCAGCATTTT. This codes for CAIQEHLDQPQHF.

This clone was seen more than once but under ten times. This sequence joins TRBV5-6 and TRBJ1-2; 7 bases are shared with TRBD1. V gave up 0 bases and J gave up 5 bases; unmatched junction bases: 7. Germline values: CDR1 SGHDT, CDR2 YYEEEE. The CDR3 loop spans 15 amino acids. Here the CDR3 DNA reads TGTGCCAGCAGCTTGGGAGTAGGGGGCAAGTATGGCTACACCTTC. This gives the protein CASSLGVGGKYGYTF.

The CDR3 region has the DNA TGTGCCAGCTCGGCCGGGGTCCTCTACGAGCAGTACTTC. Protein sequence: CASSAGVLYEQYF. The chain combines TRBV18 with TRBJ2-7, with D possibly TRBD2 on 5 matching bases. The CDR3 runs 13 residues. Trimming shortened V by 6 bases and J by 3 bases, and 12 bases separated the two germline ends. Germline V CDR1 and CDR2: KGHSH, LQKENI.

The chain joins TRBV28 to TRBJ2-3; TRBD2 aligns across 9 bases. CDR3 size: 15 residues. Germline trimming cut 11 bases from V and 2 bases from J; bases unmatched to any gene: 11. CDR1 is MDHEN and CDR2 is SYDVKM in the germline V gene. The CDR3 protein is CACVAGESFTDTQYF. The CDR3 nucleotides read TGTGCCTGCGTAGCGGGGGAGTCTTTCACAGATACGCAGTATTTT.

This chain uses TRBV7-9 with TRBJ1-2; weak D call: TRBD1 (6 bases). Trimming took off 5 bases at V and 7 bases at J, with 17 bases between the two ends. CDR3 length: 14 amino acids. Looked up from germline, CDR1 is SEHNR and CDR2 is FQNEAQ (reference sequence). The CDR3: CASSPQGWSGGYTF. The CDR3 nucleotides are TGTGCCAGCAGCCCACAGGGTTGGAGCGGTGGCTACACCTTC. Complete variable domain (other parts from reference TRBV7-9 and TRBJ1-2): DTGVSQNPRHKITKRGQNVTFRCDPISEHNRLYWYRQTLGQGPEFLTYFQNEAQLEKSRLLSDRFSAERPKGSFSTLEIQRTEQGDSAMYLCASSPQGWSGGYTFGSGTRLTVV.

V and J are TRBV5-1 and TRBJ2-7; D may be TRBD1 (5 bases). CDR1 is SGHRS, CDR2 YFSETQ, per germline. V shed 0 bases and J shed 5 bases, with 6 bases lying between them. The CDR3 covers 12 residues. The CDR3 region is CASSLEGNEQYF. CDR3 sequence (DNA): TGCGCCAGCAGCTTGGAGGGGAACGAGCAGTACTTC.

The V gene is TRBV5-1, the J gene TRBJ2-5, with 7 bases matching TRBD1. After removal of 10 bases from V and 4 bases from J, the junction contained 13 bases not matched to a gene. This CDR3 is built from 14 residues. The germline CDR1 and CDR2 sequences are SGHRS and YFSETQ. The CDR3 DNA follows: TGCGCCTCGACCGCAGGGGGTCGGGGAGAGACCCAGTACTTC. Amino acid sequence: CASTAGGRGETQYF. Supplemented by reference TRBV5-1 and TRBJ2-5, the full variable domain reads KAGVTQTPRYLIKTRGQQVTLSCSPISGHRSVSWYQQTPGQGLQFLFEYFSETQRNKGNFPGRFSGRQFSNSRSEMNVSTLELGDSALYLCASTAGGRGETQYFGPGTRLLVL.

The chain employs TRBV28 and TRBJ2-3; 9 bases fit TRBD1. The germline gives CDR1 MDHEN, CDR2 SYDVKM. The CDR3 covers 18 residues. Germline trimming cut 6 bases from V and 6 bases from J; bases unmatched to any gene: 19. The CDR3 DNA is TGTGCCAGCAGGACGGGACAGGGACTTTTAGAACGTGAGGATACGCAGTATTTT. Translating gives CASRTGQGLLEREDTQYF.

The CDR3 reads CASSPPRGGLSNEQFF. The CDR3 DNA sequence: TGTGCCAGCAGCCCTCCCCGCGGGGGGCTAAGCAATGAGCAGTTCTTC. The V gene is TRBV7-9, the J gene TRBJ2-1; 8 bases align to TRBD2. The CDR3 is made up of 16 amino acids. From germline, CDR1 is SEHNR and CDR2 FQNEAQ (reference sequence). The junction had 12 bases not matched to a gene; V was cut back by 5 bases and J by 6 bases.

This clone was seen only once. The rearrangement uses TRBV27 and TRBJ2-7; possible D gene TRBD2, 6 bases. The CDR3 has 14 amino acids. Trimming took off 6 bases at V and 3 bases at J, with 15 bases between the two ends. Germline V gives CDR1 MNHEY, CDR2 SMNVEV (reference sequence). The CDR3 loop is CASSPFDGSYEQYF. The CDR3 DNA is TGTGCCAGCAGCCCCTTTGACGGGAGCTACGAGCAGTACTTC.

This chain joins TRBV9 and TRBJ2-7; 9 nucleotides align to TRBD2. The CDR3 length is 16 residues. CDR1 is SGDLS and CDR2 is YYNGEE in the germline V gene. Trimming took 4 bases from V and 5 from J; bases not matched to a gene: 13. CDR3 in amino acids: CASSMGLAPPSDEQYF. In DNA, the CDR3 is TGTGCCAGCAGCATGGGACTAGCTCCACCGTCCGACGAGCAGTACTTC.